This T cell receptor (beta chain) was observed in a study of neurological immune-mediated disorders. Time point of the sample: technical triplicate 2. With 10-nucleotide random UMIs included, cDNA was synthesized by 5'RACE. MiXCR, run by TCRdb on the 5' RACE reads, gives a single entry per CDR3 protein. The sample carries about 59,000 distinct CDR3 sequences, approximately 25% recorded once. V was cut by 3 bases and J by 0 bases, with 10 bases left in between. Germline V lookup: CDR1 SNHLY, CDR2 FYNNEI. CDR3 length: 15 residues. This clonotype was counted many times. V and J are TRBV2 and TRBJ2-3, with D unresolved. The receptor comes from a man between 60 and 75 years old with HTLV-1-associated myelopathy (HAM/TSP). Material for sequencing was PBMCs. Here the CDR3 DNA reads TGTGCCAGCAGTGATGAATTAGATAGCACAGATACGCAGTATTTT. This translates into CASSDELDSTDTQYF. Full variable domain (missing parts from reference TRBV2 and TRBJ2-3): EPEVTQTPSHQVTQMGQEVILRCVPISNHLYFYWYRQILGQKVEFLVSFYNNEISEKSEIFDDQFSVERPDGSNFTLKIRSTKLEDSAMYFCASSDELDSTDTQYFGPGTRLTVL.